Included here is one T cell receptor (beta chain) sequence, with context. Its antigen remains unknown. The sample comes from a study of T cell responses to AZD1222 COVID-19 vaccine. Broader study findings: Spike-specific TCRs gained breadth and depth after people received two AZD1222 doses. Most donors were white British, females outnumbered males, and clonal diversity was possibly underestimated.

The protocol was immunoSEQ multiplex PCR, while the TCRdb copy is restricted to in-frame clones and leaves out a portion. The sample shows roughly 50,000 clones, about 91% of them seen only once. Germline V CDR1 and CDR2: LGHNA, YNFKEQ. With V trimmed by 3 bases and J by 0 bases, 2 bases remained unmatched. The CDR3 contains 14 residues. The sample was peripheral blood, taken 28 days after the second AZD1222 dose. The chain combines TRBV4-2 with TRBJ2-7; the match to TRBD2 covers 7 bases. This receptor was taken from an adult who received the AZD1222 COVID-19 vaccine. The CDR3 region has the DNA TGTGCCAGCAGCCACGCGGGAGCCTCCTACGAGCAGTACTTC. It is translated as CASSHAGASYEQYF.